This TCR beta chain was captured in a study of graft-versus-host responses after intestinal transplantation. The wider study: Each recipient received a multivisceral, liver-intestinal, or isolated intestinal graft. Uniformly, recipients were administered anti-thymocyte globulin induction with subsequent tacrolimus and steroids for approximately 3 years. Regarding the study as a whole: GvH clones detected in recipient marrow included some appearing first in ileum or blood. The presence of high graft-versus-host to host-versus-graft clonal ratios in allografts characterized patients with graft-donor T cell macrochimerism.

TCRdb keeps only in-frame clones here, not all; method: immunoSEQ multiplex PCR. The table shows about 90,000 clones, with roughly 90% occurring only once. Comment on this clone: As yet, its antigen is unknown.

Germline V lookup: CDR1 LGHNA, CDR2 YNFKEQ. The CDR3 sequence is 14 residues long. The V and J ends lost 1 base and 8 bases respectively, with 14 bases between them. This rearrangement joins TRBV4-2 to TRBJ1-2, with D hard to call. The clonotype originates from a human donor who was the organ donor for an intestinal transplant. The sequences come from unstimulated CD4+ T cells sorted from spleen or lymph node cells, collected before transplant. CDR3 DNA sequence: TGTGCCAGCAGCCAAGTGGGGAGGGAAGAGGGCTACACCTTC. The encoded protein is CASSQVGREEGYTF.